What follows are 3 T cell receptor beta chains derived from one specimen sequenced in a study of blood T cell repertoires in COVID-19. Generated by immunoSEQ multiplex PCR, the TCRdb table keeps only in-frame clones and is missing some. Of approximately 36,000 clones listed, 90% are singletons. Sequencing was done on a sample of peripheral blood. The receptor source for this set is a man aged 60 to 75 with active or convalescent COVID-19.

This chain uses TRBV28 with TRBJ1-5; D may be TRBD1 (5 bases). The V gene lost 10 bases and the J gene lost 1 base, with 8 bases spanning the gap. CDR1 is MDHEN, CDR2 SYDVKM, per germline. The CDR3 runs 12 residues. CDR3 sequence: CATRGSNQPQHF. DNA of the CDR3: TGTGCCACCCGGGGGAGCAATCAGCCCCAGCATTTT.

The chain employs TRBV21-1 and TRBJ1-1; the tabulated D call, TRBD1, remains unverified against the DNA. TRBV21-1 is labeled a pseudogene. The length of the CDR3 is 16 residues. Here the CDR3 DNA reads TGTGCCAGCAGCAAACCCCTCGGACAGGGGAGAACTGAAGCTTTCTTT. Protein sequence: CASSKPLGQGRTEAFF.

The V gene is TRBV15, the J gene TRBJ1-2; the match to TRBD1 covers 9 bases. The CDR3 has 15 residues. V lost 3 bases and J lost 8; bases outside the gene matches: 10. Germline CDR1 is LNHNV and CDR2 is YYDKDF (reference sequence). In DNA form, the CDR3 reads TGTGCCACCAGCAGGGGGACAGGGCCCATGACAGGCTACACCTTC. As protein: CATSRGTGPMTGYTF. The full variable domain, its missing parts supplied by reference TRBV15 and TRBJ1-2, is DAMVIQNPRYQVTQFGKPVTLSCSQTLNHNVMYWYQQKSSQAPKLLFHYYDKDFNNEADTPDNFQSRRPNTSFCFLDIRSPGLGDTAMYLCATSRGTGPMTGYTFGSGTRLTVV.